These T cell receptor beta chains were read from a single sample in a study of cytomegalovirus exposure and HLA in healthy donors. Only in-frame clones appear in the TCRdb table, and some are missing; sequencing was by immunoSEQ multiplex PCR. The sample contains roughly 130,000 clones, around 83% of which appear only once. The sequencing sample was made of PBMCs. The receptors come from a man aged 50 or older in good health and CMV-seronegative. Each CDR3 is given with its conserved first and last residue. Each record gives: CDR3 length, clone size, D gene, V gene, J gene, CDR3 protein, CDR3 DNA. A D gene is named only where the DNA matches it firmly. Clone size is shown for a subset of rows, as once, few, many or a class of expanded clone.

16	NA	TRBD1	TRBV4-2	TRBJ1-4	CASSQGQGQGGEKLFF	TGTGCCAGCAGCCAAGGTCAGGGACAGGGTGGGGAAAAACTGTTTTTT
15	NA	NA	TRBV5-1	TRBJ1-4	CASSLVFGEGEKLFF	TGCGCCAGCAGCTTGGTCTTCGGAGAGGGAGAAAAACTGTTTTTT
15	once	NA	TRBV7-2	TRBJ2-3	CASSLLGGGTDTQYF	TGTGCCAGCAGCTTATTGGGCGGGGGCACAGATACGCAGTATTTT
15	NA	TRBD2	TRBV9	TRBJ2-3	CASSLAGDRTDTQYF	TGTGCCAGCAGCCTAGCGGGGGATCGCACAGATACGCAGTATTTT
16	NA	NA	TRBV7-3	TRBJ1-5	CASSPGPREDNQPQHF	TGTGCCAGCAGCCCCGGTCCGCGGGAAGATAATCAGCCCCAGCATTTT
12	once	NA	TRBV6-6	TRBJ2-1	CASGGQLNEQFF	TGTGCCAGCGGTGGGCAGCTCAATGAGCAGTTCTTC
17	NA	TRBD2	TRBV9	TRBJ2-1	CASSVDGGGVSYNEQFF	TGTGCCAGCAGCGTAGACGGCGGGGGGGTCTCCTACAATGAGCAGTTCTTC
16	NA	TRBD1	TRBV28	TRBJ1-6	CASNAGGAGYNSPLHF	TGTGCCAGCAACGCAGGGGGCGCGGGTTATAATTCACCCCTCCACTTT
15	NA	TRBD1	TRBV7-2	TRBJ1-2	CASSLGQPTYYGYTF	TGTGCCAGCAGCCTGGGACAGCCGACCTACTATGGCTACACCTTC
17	NA	TRBD2	TRBV27	TRBJ2-3	CASRFTSGGPRTDTQYF	TGTGCCAGCAGGTTTACTAGCGGGGGGCCCCGCACAGATACGCAGTATTTT
17	once	TRBD2	TRBV25-1	TRBJ2-3	CASTAGGVGLALSTQYF	TGTGCCAGCACCGCCGGAGGAGTGGGACTAGCGTTGAGTACGCAGTATTTT
12	NA	NA	TRBV7-2	TRBJ1-5	CASSFSDQPQHF	TGTGCCAGCAGCTTCAGTGATCAGCCCCAGCATTTT
15	NA	NA	TRBV6-6	TRBJ2-7	CASSYSTGGPNEQYF	TGTGCCAGCAGTTACTCAACCGGGGGGCCCAACGAGCAGTACTTC
16	NA	NA	TRBV4-3	TRBJ1-1	CASSQEGQLMNTEAFF	TGCGCCAGCAGCCAAGAGGGGCAGCTCATGAACACTGAAGCTTTCTTT
15	NA	TRBD1	TRBV19	TRBJ2-1	CASSPPGQGYNEQFF	TGTGCCAGTAGTCCACCAGGACAGGGCTACAATGAGCAGTTCTTC
11	NA	NA	TRBV29-1	TRBJ2-5	CSATGQETQYF	TGCAGCGCGACAGGCCAAGAGACCCAGTACTTC
17	NA	NA	TRBV4-2	TRBJ1-1	CASSLAVRTGMNTEAFF	TGTGCCAGCAGCCTCGCGGTACGAACAGGCATGAACACTGAAGCTTTCTTT
14	NA	TRBD2	TRBV28	TRBJ2-7	CASSPGGYSYEQYF	TGTGCCAGCAGTCCGGGGGGGTACTCCTACGAGCAGTACTTC
14	NA	NA	TRBV18	TRBJ2-4	CASSPQNSKNIQYF	TGTGCCAGCTCACCTCAGAATTCCAAAAACATTCAGTACTTC
19	few	NA	TRBV28	TRBJ1-4	CASSLWRGGSGATNEKLFF	TGTGCCAGCAGTTTATGGAGGGGGGGGTCAGGCGCAACTAATGAAAAACTGTTTTTT
12	NA	NA	TRBV19	TRBJ2-7	CASSQITGEQYF	TGTGCCAGTAGTCAAATTACTGGCGAGCAGTACTTC
14	NA	NA	TRBV6-5	TRBJ1-5	CASSYSRGDQPQHF	TGTGCCAGCAGTTACTCGAGAGGAGATCAGCCCCAGCATTTT
19	NA	NA	TRBV19	TRBJ2-1	CASSIEGGTWGGRLNGQFF	TGTGCCAGTAGTATAGAGGGAGGGACTTGGGGGGGCCGCTTGAATGGGCAGTTCTTC
13	NA	TRBD1	TRBV29-1	TRBJ1-1	CSVTGWALREAFF	TGCAGCGTGACAGGGTGGGCCTTGCGAGAAGCTTTCTTT
12	few	NA	TRBV19	TRBJ1-5	CAGGGPNQPQHF	TGTGCCGGGGGAGGCCCTAATCAGCCCCAGCATTTT
14	NA	TRBD2	TRBV5-1	TRBJ2-5	CASSSGAGKETQYF	TGCGCCAGCAGCAGCGGGGCAGGGAAGGAGACCCAGTACTTC
14	NA	NA	TRBV30	TRBJ1-4	CASEGGGENEKLFF	TGTGCCTCAGAAGGGGGGGGAGAAAATGAAAAACTGTTTTTT
13	NA	NA	TRBV6-6	TRBJ1-5	CASSYGGVQPQHF	TGTGCCAGCAGTTACGGGGGGGTCCAGCCCCAGCATTTT
15	NA	TRBD1	TRBV5-1	TRBJ2-5	CASSLADRDTETQYF	TGCGCCAGCAGCTTGGCGGACAGGGACACAGAGACCCAGTACTTC
15	NA	TRBD1	TRBV5-1	TRBJ1-2	CASSLGTGRDYGYTF	TGCGCCAGCAGCTTAGGGACAGGGAGAGACTATGGCTACACCTTC
13	NA	NA	TRBV19	TRBJ2-4	CASRGLAKNIQYF	TGTGCCAGTAGGGGGCTAGCCAAAAACATTCAGTACTTC
16	NA	TRBD1	TRBV25-1	TRBJ2-1	CASSNTGTGNFNEQFF	TGTGCCAGCAGTAACACCGGGACAGGGAATTTCAATGAGCAGTTCTTC
17	NA	NA	TRBV19	TRBJ1-2	CASSINTSPGGNYGYTF	TGTGCCAGTAGTATAAATACGTCACCCGGCGGGAACTATGGCTACACCTTC
15	NA	NA	TRBV5-1	TRBJ1-6	CASRREGLVDSPLHF	TGCGCCAGCAGAAGGGAGGGGTTGGTGGATTCACCCCTCCACTTT
15	NA	TRBD1	TRBV6-9	TRBJ1-1	CASSYPTGGGTEAFF	TGTGCCAGCAGTTACCCGACAGGGGGCGGCACTGAAGCTTTCTTT
15	NA	NA	TRBV4-2	TRBJ2-4	CASSPPRGAKNIQYF	TGTGCCAGCAGCCCGCCCCGAGGGGCCAAAAACATTCAGTACTTC
13	NA	NA	TRBV15	TRBJ2-7	CATSISGSYEQYF	TGTGCCACCAGCATTAGCGGCTCCTACGAGCAGTACTTC
14	NA	TRBD1	TRBV6-1	TRBJ2-5	CASSARDSQETQYF	TGTGCCAGCAGTGCCCGGGACAGCCAAGAGACCCAGTACTTC